The sequence of this T cell receptor beta chain was determined in a study of monozygotic twins with inflammatory bowel disease. Per the germline V gene, CDR1 is SGHRS and CDR2 is YFSETQ. CDR3 length: 15 amino acids. Following a re-call of the 5' RACE reads, TCRdb has one entry per CDR3 protein and lacks DNA. The table lists under 200,000 distinct CDR3 sequences. Specimen: blood. The V call is TRBV5-1, the J call TRBJ2-1; TCRdb outputs TRBD2, but without DNA this stays unchecked. The origin of this receptor is a human donor with ulcerative colitis or Crohn's disease, or a healthy co-twin of an affected twin (not recorded which). The chain's CDR3 is CASSLALAGVDEQFF. The complete variable domain, with remaining parts taken from reference TRBV5-1 and TRBJ2-1, reads KAGVTQTPRYLIKTRGQQVTLSCSPISGHRSVSWYQQTPGQGLQFLFEYFSETQRNKGNFPGRFSGRQFSNSRSEMNVSTLELGDSALYLCASSLALAGVDEQFFGPGTRLTVL.